A selection of T cell receptor beta chains follows, all from one sample in a study of identical twins. One entry per CDR3 protein results from TCRdb running MiXCR on the 5' RACE reads. The table shows just under 550,000 distinct CDR3 sequences, with around 15% occurring only once. The sample was also reused in another study, on yellow fever vaccine responses in identical twins.

Material: CD4+ T cells sorted from blood. All receptors derive from a woman between 18 and 29 years old in good health. CDR3s include the opening cysteine and the closing phenylalanine or tryptophan. Each record gives: J gene, D gene, V gene, clone size, CDR3 DNA, CDR3 protein. A D gene is named only where the DNA matches it firmly. Some rows have no size entry. The others give once, few or many, or a class for an expanded clone.

j_gene: TRBJ2-7; d_gene: -; v_gene: TRBV10-3; abundance: -; CDR3nt: TGTGCCATCAGTGAGGAGGAGGGGATATCCCTTCGGAGCGAGCAGTACTTC; CDR3aa: CAISEEEGISLRSEQYF
j_gene: TRBJ2-1; d_gene: -; v_gene: TRBV18; abundance: -; CDR3nt: TGTGCCAGCTCACCACCGCAGGGGGGCCAAAACAATGAGCAGTTCTTC; CDR3aa: CASSPPQGGQNNEQFF
j_gene: TRBJ2-3; d_gene: -; v_gene: TRBV28; abundance: -; CDR3nt: TGTGCCAGCAGCCTGGGCCAAACGACAGATACGCAGTATTTT; CDR3aa: CASSLGQTTDTQYF
j_gene: TRBJ1-4; d_gene: TRBD1; v_gene: TRBV12-3/TRBV12-4; abundance: -; CDR3nt: TGTGCCAGCAGCGGACAGGGAAGAGGAACTAATGAAAAACTGTTTTTT; CDR3aa: CASSGQGRGTNEKLFF
j_gene: TRBJ2-3; d_gene: -; v_gene: TRBV12-3/TRBV12-4; abundance: -; CDR3nt: TGTGCCAGCAGTCCATCAGGAGGTCTAACAGATACGCAGTATTTT; CDR3aa: CASSPSGGLTDTQYF
j_gene: TRBJ2-1; d_gene: TRBD1; v_gene: TRBV24-1; abundance: few; CDR3nt: TGTGCCACCAGTGATTCCAGGGGGCGCTGGGACAATGAGCAGTTCTTC; CDR3aa: CATSDSRGRWDNEQFF
j_gene: TRBJ2-3; d_gene: TRBD2; v_gene: TRBV28; abundance: few; CDR3nt: TGTGCCAGCGGGAGCGGGAGCTCCCCAGTTGATACGCAGTATTTT; CDR3aa: CASGSGSSPVDTQYF
j_gene: TRBJ1-1; d_gene: -; v_gene: TRBV28; abundance: few; CDR3nt: TGTGCCAGCTTCTTGAAGGGGAAACCTTTGAACACTGAAGCTTTCTTT; CDR3aa: CASFLKGKPLNTEAFF
j_gene: TRBJ2-3; d_gene: TRBD2; v_gene: TRBV20-1; abundance: -; CDR3nt: TGCAGTGCTCATAGGGACTACACAGATACGCAGTATTTT; CDR3aa: CSAHRDYTDTQYF
j_gene: TRBJ2-3; d_gene: TRBD2; v_gene: TRBV7-8; abundance: -; CDR3nt: TGTGCCAGCAGCTTACGGGGGGGCAGGGGAAGAGGGAAAGGCACAGATACGCAGTATTTT; CDR3aa: CASSLRGGRGRGKGTDTQYF
j_gene: TRBJ2-3; d_gene: TRBD1; v_gene: TRBV24-1; abundance: few; CDR3nt: TGTGCCACCAGTGACGGCAGGGGGCGCACCGATACGCAGTATTTT; CDR3aa: CATSDGRGRTDTQYF
j_gene: TRBJ2-4; d_gene: TRBD1; v_gene: TRBV24-1; abundance: few; CDR3nt: TGTGCCACCAGTGAGCCTCCCGGGACAGGCGCTATGAAAAACATTCAGTACTTC; CDR3aa: CATSEPPGTGAMKNIQYF
j_gene: TRBJ2-3; d_gene: -; v_gene: TRBV2; abundance: few; CDR3nt: TGTGCCAGCAGCTACGTCGAATGGGCGAGCACAGATACGCAGTATTTT; CDR3aa: CASSYVEWASTDTQYF
j_gene: TRBJ2-3; d_gene: -; v_gene: TRBV5-1; abundance: -; CDR3nt: TGCGCCAGCAGCCCCCCGGGACCCTTCGGCACAGATACGCAGTATTTT; CDR3aa: CASSPPGPFGTDTQYF
j_gene: TRBJ2-3; d_gene: -; v_gene: TRBV20-1; abundance: -; CDR3nt: TGCAGTGCTAGAGAGAGTAGCGAAATTGCAGATACGCAGTATTTT; CDR3aa: CSARESSEIADTQYF
j_gene: TRBJ1-2; d_gene: TRBD1; v_gene: TRBV12-3/TRBV12-4; abundance: many; CDR3nt: TGTGCCAGCAGTTTGGGCAGGGGGGTCGATGGCTACACCTTC; CDR3aa: CASSLGRGVDGYTF
j_gene: TRBJ2-3; d_gene: -; v_gene: TRBV20-1; abundance: -; CDR3nt: TGCAGTGCTACTTACAGAGACAGAGCTAGCACAGATACGCAGTATTTT; CDR3aa: CSATYRDRASTDTQYF
j_gene: TRBJ2-1; d_gene: TRBD2; v_gene: TRBV9; abundance: -; CDR3nt: TGTGCCAGCAGTGCACCGGGACTAGTTCCCGAGAGCTCCTACAATGAGCAGTTCTTC; CDR3aa: CASSAPGLVPESSYNEQFF
j_gene: TRBJ1-1; d_gene: -; v_gene: TRBV12-3/TRBV12-4; abundance: -; CDR3nt: TGTGCCAGCAGTTTACAGACGTCCGAAGCTTTCTTT; CDR3aa: CASSLQTSEAFF
j_gene: TRBJ2-7; d_gene: -; v_gene: TRBV3-1; abundance: few; CDR3nt: TGTGCCAGCAGCCAAACGGGATACGAGCAGTACTTC; CDR3aa: CASSQTGYEQYF
j_gene: TRBJ1-5; d_gene: -; v_gene: TRBV28; abundance: many; CDR3nt: TGTGCCAGCAGTCCGAATGCGGGGAGCAATCAGCCCCAGCATTTT; CDR3aa: CASSPNAGSNQPQHF
j_gene: TRBJ2-3; d_gene: TRBD2; v_gene: TRBV5-1; abundance: many; CDR3nt: TGCGCCAGCAGCTTGGGAGCTAGCGGGAGAACAGATACGCAGTATTTT; CDR3aa: CASSLGASGRTDTQYF
j_gene: TRBJ2-7; d_gene: TRBD2; v_gene: TRBV12-3/TRBV12-4; abundance: -; CDR3nt: TGTGCCAGCAGTTTGACTAGCGGGAAATATGGTTACGAGCAGTACTTC; CDR3aa: CASSLTSGKYGYEQYF
j_gene: TRBJ2-1; d_gene: TRBD2; v_gene: TRBV20-1; abundance: once; CDR3nt: TGCAGTGCTCGACCGGGACTAGCTAGGGATGAGCAGTTCTTC; CDR3aa: CSARPGLARDEQFF
j_gene: TRBJ1-5; d_gene: -; v_gene: TRBV29-1; abundance: -; CDR3nt: TGCAGCGTTGGGGAGGAAAACAATCAGCCCCAGCATTTT; CDR3aa: CSVGEENNQPQHF
j_gene: TRBJ2-7; d_gene: TRBD1; v_gene: TRBV7-2; abundance: few; CDR3nt: TGTGCCAGCAGCTTAACAGGGGATACCTACGAGCAGTACTTC; CDR3aa: CASSLTGDTYEQYF
j_gene: TRBJ2-1; d_gene: TRBD2; v_gene: TRBV9; abundance: -; CDR3nt: TGTGCCAGCAGCTCTCCGGGACTAGCGGGCTACAATGAGCAGTTCTTC; CDR3aa: CASSSPGLAGYNEQFF
j_gene: TRBJ2-3; d_gene: TRBD1; v_gene: TRBV4-1; abundance: -; CDR3nt: TGCGCCAGCAGCCAACCGGGACAGGCGACTAGGGATACGCAGTATTTT; CDR3aa: CASSQPGQATRDTQYF
j_gene: TRBJ2-2; d_gene: -; v_gene: TRBV12-3/TRBV12-4; abundance: few; CDR3nt: TGTGCCAGCAGTTATGGGACAACCGGGGAGCTGTTTTTT; CDR3aa: CASSYGTTGELFF
j_gene: TRBJ2-1; d_gene: -; v_gene: TRBV3-1; abundance: -; CDR3nt: TGTGCCAGCAGCCAAGGATGGGGGGGGGCCGCCTACAATGAGCAGTTCTTC; CDR3aa: CASSQGWGGAAYNEQFF
j_gene: TRBJ1-6; d_gene: -; v_gene: TRBV27; abundance: few; CDR3nt: TGTGCCAGCAGTTTAAGGGGTACCTATAATTCACCCCTCCACTTT; CDR3aa: CASSLRGTYNSPLHF
j_gene: TRBJ2-7; d_gene: -; v_gene: TRBV5-5; abundance: few; CDR3nt: TGTGCCAGCAGCTTGGCCGATGGCGGATCCTACGAGCAGTACTTC; CDR3aa: CASSLADGGSYEQYF
j_gene: TRBJ1-2; d_gene: -; v_gene: TRBV20-1; abundance: -; CDR3nt: TGCAGTGCCAATCTGCGGGTGGGCTACACCTTC; CDR3aa: CSANLRVGYTF
j_gene: TRBJ1-2; d_gene: TRBD1; v_gene: TRBV3-1; abundance: few; CDR3nt: TGTGCCAGCAGCCAAGCGGACAGGGTCGGCTACACCTTC; CDR3aa: CASSQADRVGYTF
j_gene: TRBJ1-1; d_gene: TRBD1; v_gene: TRBV6-5; abundance: -; CDR3nt: TGTGCCAGCAGTTACTCGTTCCCTGGGACAGGCGCTCCGAACACTGAAGCTTTCTTT; CDR3aa: CASSYSFPGTGAPNTEAFF
j_gene: TRBJ2-2; d_gene: -; v_gene: TRBV7-8; abundance: -; CDR3nt: TGTGCCAGCAGCTCCGCAGGTCGTAGCACCGGGGAGCTGTTTTTT; CDR3aa: CASSSAGRSTGELFF
j_gene: TRBJ2-2; d_gene: -; v_gene: TRBV28; abundance: few; CDR3nt: TGTGCCAGCAGTTTATTTAGGGATCGAACCGGGGAGCTGTTTTTT; CDR3aa: CASSLFRDRTGELFF
j_gene: TRBJ1-1; d_gene: -; v_gene: TRBV12-3/TRBV12-4; abundance: few; CDR3nt: TGTGCCAGCAGTTTAGGCAGGGAGGCTGAAGCTTTCTTT; CDR3aa: CASSLGREAEAFF
j_gene: TRBJ1-5; d_gene: -; v_gene: TRBV20-1; abundance: -; CDR3nt: TGCAGTGCACGAACGGGGGGCGCCGATCAGCCCCAGCATTTT; CDR3aa: CSARTGGADQPQHF
j_gene: TRBJ2-2; d_gene: -; v_gene: TRBV6-4; abundance: few; CDR3nt: TGTGCCAGCAGTCCAACCCATAACACCGGGGAGCTGTTTTTT; CDR3aa: CASSPTHNTGELFF
j_gene: TRBJ2-5; d_gene: -; v_gene: TRBV20-1; abundance: -; CDR3nt: TGCAGTGCTACCCCGGACGGGGAGCAAGAGACCCAGTACTTC; CDR3aa: CSATPDGEQETQYF
j_gene: TRBJ1-6; d_gene: -; v_gene: TRBV20-1; abundance: -; CDR3nt: TGCAGTGCTACAACAGTGAACTATAATTCACCCCTCCACTTT; CDR3aa: CSATTVNYNSPLHF
j_gene: TRBJ2-3; d_gene: TRBD2; v_gene: TRBV20-1; abundance: -; CDR3nt: TGCAGTGCTAGGGTAGCGGGGGTCGCGCCAGATACGCAGTATTTT; CDR3aa: CSARVAGVAPDTQYF
j_gene: TRBJ2-3; d_gene: TRBD1; v_gene: TRBV5-1; abundance: few; CDR3nt: TGCGCCAGCAGCACGCGGACAGGGGGCACAGATACGCAGTATTTT; CDR3aa: CASSTRTGGTDTQYF
j_gene: TRBJ1-1; d_gene: TRBD1; v_gene: TRBV28; abundance: -; CDR3nt: TGTGCCAGCAGTCTAAGGGACAGAGGAGGCACTGAAGCTTTCTTT; CDR3aa: CASSLRDRGGTEAFF